The table lists the clone carrying this T cell receptor (beta chain) with a count of one. The antigen remains unidentified. The entry originates in a study of graft-versus-host responses after intestinal transplantation. Study background: All recipients got anti-thymocyte globulin induction, then tacrolimus and steroids for approximately 3 years. The study's findings and limits: Maximum circulating GvH clone levels tracked with early post-transplant HvG decreases. Individuals who had graft-donor T cell macrochimerism had allografts that showed high graft-versus-host to host-versus-graft clonal ratios.

Trimming removed 10 bases from V and 4 bases from J, with 19 bases in between. This CDR3 has 14 amino acids. Germline CDR1 LNHDA, CDR2 SQIVND (reference sequence). Sequenced by immunoSEQ multiplex PCR; TCRdb stores in-frame clones only, minus some. The table lists roughly 50,000 clones, about 90% of them singletons. The V and J genes are TRBV19 and TRBJ1-1; possibly TRBD1 for D (5 bases). The sample here was PBMCs, taken roughly 95 weeks after intestinal transplant. This TCR came from a human patient who received an intestinal transplant, so some T cells may come from the graft donor. CDR3 region: CATRGGLSPTEAFF. In DNA form, the CDR3 reads TGTGCCACCCGGGGGGGATTAAGTCCCACTGAAGCTTTCTTT.